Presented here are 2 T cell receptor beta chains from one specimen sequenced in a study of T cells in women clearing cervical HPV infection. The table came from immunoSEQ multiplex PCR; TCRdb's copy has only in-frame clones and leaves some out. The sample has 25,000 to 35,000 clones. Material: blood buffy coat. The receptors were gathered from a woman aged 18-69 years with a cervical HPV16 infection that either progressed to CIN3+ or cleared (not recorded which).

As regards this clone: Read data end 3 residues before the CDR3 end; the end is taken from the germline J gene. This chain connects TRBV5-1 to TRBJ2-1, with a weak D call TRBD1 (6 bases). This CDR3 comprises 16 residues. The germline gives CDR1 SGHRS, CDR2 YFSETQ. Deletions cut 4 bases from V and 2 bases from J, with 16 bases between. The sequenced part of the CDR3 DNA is TGCGCCAGCAGCCAAGGCTACAGGGACGCCTACAATGAG. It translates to CASSQGYRDAYNE. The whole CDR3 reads CASSQGYRDAYNEQFF.

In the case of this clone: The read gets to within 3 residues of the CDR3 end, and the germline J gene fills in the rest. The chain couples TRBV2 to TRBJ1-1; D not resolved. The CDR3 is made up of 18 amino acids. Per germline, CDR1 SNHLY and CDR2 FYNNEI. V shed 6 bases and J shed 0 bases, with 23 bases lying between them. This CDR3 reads CASRRGGSGFLMNTEAFF. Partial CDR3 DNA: TGTGCCAGCAGGCGAGGAGGGTCTGGGTTTCTCATGAACACTGAA.